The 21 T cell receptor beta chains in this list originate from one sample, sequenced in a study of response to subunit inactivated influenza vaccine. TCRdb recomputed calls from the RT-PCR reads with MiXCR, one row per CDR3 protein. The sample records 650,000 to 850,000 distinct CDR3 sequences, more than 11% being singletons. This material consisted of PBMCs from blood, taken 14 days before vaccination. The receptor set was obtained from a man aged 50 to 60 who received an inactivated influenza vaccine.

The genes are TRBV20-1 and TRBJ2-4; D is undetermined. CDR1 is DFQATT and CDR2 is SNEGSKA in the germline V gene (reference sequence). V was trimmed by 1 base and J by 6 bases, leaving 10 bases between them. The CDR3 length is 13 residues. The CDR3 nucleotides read TGCAGTGCTAGAGCTGATCGGCGAAACATTCAGTACTTC. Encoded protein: CSARADRRNIQYF.

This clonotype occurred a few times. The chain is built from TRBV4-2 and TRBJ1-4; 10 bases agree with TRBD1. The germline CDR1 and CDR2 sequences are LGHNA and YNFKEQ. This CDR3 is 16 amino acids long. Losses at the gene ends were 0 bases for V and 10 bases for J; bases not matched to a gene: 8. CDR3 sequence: CASSQEAGQGVGKLFF. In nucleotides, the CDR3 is TGTGCCAGCAGCCAAGAAGCTGGACAGGGGGTGGGAAAACTGTTTTTT.

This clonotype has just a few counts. The CDR3 reads CASSSAGGLRNEQFF. CDR3 sequence (DNA): TGTGCCAGCAGTTCCGCGGGAGGCCTGAGGAATGAGCAGTTCTTC. The chain carries TRBV6-2 or TRBV6-3 and TRBJ2-1, with 8 positions matching TRBD2. This CDR3 comprises 15 residues. The V gene end was trimmed by 4 bases and the J gene end by 7 bases; junction bases not matched to a gene: 9. Germline CDR1 MNHEY, CDR2 SVGEGT.

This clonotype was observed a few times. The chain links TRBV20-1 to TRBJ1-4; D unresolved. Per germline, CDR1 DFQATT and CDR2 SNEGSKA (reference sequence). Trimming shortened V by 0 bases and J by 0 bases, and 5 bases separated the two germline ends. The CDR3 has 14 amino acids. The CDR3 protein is CSARDFATNEKLFF. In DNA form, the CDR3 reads TGCAGTGCTAGAGATTTTGCAACTAATGAAAAACTGTTTTTT.

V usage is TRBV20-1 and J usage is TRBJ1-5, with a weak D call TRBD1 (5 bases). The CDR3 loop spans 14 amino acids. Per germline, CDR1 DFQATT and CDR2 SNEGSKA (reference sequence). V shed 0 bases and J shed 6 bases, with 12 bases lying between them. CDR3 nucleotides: TGCAGTGCTAGAGATCCCGGGGCGGGTCAGCCCCAGCATTTT. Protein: CSARDPGAGQPQHF.

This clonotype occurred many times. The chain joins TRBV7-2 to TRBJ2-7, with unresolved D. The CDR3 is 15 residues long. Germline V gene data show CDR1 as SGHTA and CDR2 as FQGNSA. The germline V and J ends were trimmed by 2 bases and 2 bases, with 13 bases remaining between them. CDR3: CASSLIGLVAYEQYF. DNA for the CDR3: TGTGCCAGCAGCTTAATCGGGCTAGTCGCCTACGAGCAGTACTTC. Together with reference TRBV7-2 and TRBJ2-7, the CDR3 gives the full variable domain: GAGVSQSPSNKVTEKGKDVELRCDPISGHTALYWYRQSLGQGLEFLIYFQGNSAPDKSGLPSDRFSAERTGGSVSTLTIQRTQQEDSAVYLCASSLIGLVAYEQYFGPGTRLTVT.

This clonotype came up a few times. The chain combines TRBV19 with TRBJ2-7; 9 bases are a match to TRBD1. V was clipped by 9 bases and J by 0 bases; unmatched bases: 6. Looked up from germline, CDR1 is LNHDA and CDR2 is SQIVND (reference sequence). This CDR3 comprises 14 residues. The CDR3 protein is CASTKQGASYEQYF. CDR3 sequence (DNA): TGTGCCAGCACTAAACAGGGGGCCTCCTACGAGCAGTACTTC. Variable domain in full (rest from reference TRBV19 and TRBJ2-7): DGGITQSPKYLFRKEGQNVTLSCEQNLNHDAMYWYRQDPGQGLRLIYYSQIVNDFQKGDIAEGYSVSREKKESFPLTVTSAQKNPTAFYLCASTKQGASYEQYFGPGTRLTVT.

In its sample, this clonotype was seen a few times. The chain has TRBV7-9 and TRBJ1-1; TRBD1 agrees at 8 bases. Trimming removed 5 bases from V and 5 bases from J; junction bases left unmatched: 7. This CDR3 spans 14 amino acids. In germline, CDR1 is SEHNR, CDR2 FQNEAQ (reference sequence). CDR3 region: CASSTPTGVTEAFF. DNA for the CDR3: TGTGCCAGCAGCACCCCGACAGGGGTTACTGAAGCTTTCTTT.

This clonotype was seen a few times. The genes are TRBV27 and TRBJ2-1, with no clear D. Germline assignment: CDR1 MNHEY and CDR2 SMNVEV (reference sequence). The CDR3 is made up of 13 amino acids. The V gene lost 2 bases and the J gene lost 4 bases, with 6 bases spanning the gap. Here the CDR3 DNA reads TGTGCCAGCAGTTTAATTAGGTACAATGAGCAGTTCTTC. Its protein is CASSLIRYNEQFF.

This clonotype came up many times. In DNA, the CDR3 is TGTGCCAGCAGTATAACAGGGATCAACACTGAAGCTTTCTTT. It codes for CASSITGINTEAFF. This chain uses TRBV12-3 or TRBV12-4 with TRBJ1-1; D is possibly TRBD1 (6 bases). Trimming stripped 5 bases from V and 2 bases from J, with 12 bases between. The CDR3 contains 14 residues.

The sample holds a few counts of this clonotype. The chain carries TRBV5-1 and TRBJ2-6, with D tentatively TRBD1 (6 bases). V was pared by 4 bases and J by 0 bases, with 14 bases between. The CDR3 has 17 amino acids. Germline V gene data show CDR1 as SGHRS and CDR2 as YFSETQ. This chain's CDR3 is CASSLNSQGSGANVLTF. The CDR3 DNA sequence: TGCGCCAGCAGCCTGAACTCACAGGGCTCTGGGGCCAACGTCCTGACTTTC.

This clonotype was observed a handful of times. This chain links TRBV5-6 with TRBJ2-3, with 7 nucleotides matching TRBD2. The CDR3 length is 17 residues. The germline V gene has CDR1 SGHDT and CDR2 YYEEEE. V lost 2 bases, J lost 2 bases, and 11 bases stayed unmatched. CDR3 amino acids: CASSFSLRGEITDTQYF. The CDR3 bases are TGTGCCAGCAGCTTCAGTTTACGGGGGGAGATCACAGATACGCAGTATTTT.

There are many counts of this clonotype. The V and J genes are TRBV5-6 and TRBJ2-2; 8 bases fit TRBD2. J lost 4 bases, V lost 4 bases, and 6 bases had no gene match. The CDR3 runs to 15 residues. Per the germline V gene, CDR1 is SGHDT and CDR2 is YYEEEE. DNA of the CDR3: TGTGCCAGCAGCCCTCTCGGGGGGGCCACCGGGGAGCTGTTTTTT. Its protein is CASSPLGGATGELFF.

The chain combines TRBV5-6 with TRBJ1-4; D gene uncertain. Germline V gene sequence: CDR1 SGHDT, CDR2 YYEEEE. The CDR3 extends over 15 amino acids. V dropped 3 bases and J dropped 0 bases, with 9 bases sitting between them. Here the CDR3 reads CASSCRTATNEKLFF. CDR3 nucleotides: TGTGCCAGCAGCTGTCGTACAGCAACTAATGAAAAACTGTTTTTT.

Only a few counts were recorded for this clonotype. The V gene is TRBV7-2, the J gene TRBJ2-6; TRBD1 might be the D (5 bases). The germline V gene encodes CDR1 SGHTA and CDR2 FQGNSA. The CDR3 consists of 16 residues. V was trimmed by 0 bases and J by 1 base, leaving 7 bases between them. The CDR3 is CASSLAAGSGANVLTF. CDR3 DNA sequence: TGTGCCAGCAGCTTAGCCGCAGGGTCTGGGGCCAACGTCCTGACTTTC.

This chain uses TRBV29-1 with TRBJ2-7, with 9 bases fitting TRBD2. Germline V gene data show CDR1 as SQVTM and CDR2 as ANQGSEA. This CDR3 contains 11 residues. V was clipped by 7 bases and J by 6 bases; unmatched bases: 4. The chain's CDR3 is CSGTSATEQYF. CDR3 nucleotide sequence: TGCAGCGGGACTAGCGCTACCGAGCAGTACTTC.

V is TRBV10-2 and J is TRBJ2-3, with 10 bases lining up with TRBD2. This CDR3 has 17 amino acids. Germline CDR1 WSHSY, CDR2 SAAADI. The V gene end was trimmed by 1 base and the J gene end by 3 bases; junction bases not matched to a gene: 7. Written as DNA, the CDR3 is TGCGCCAGCAGTGAGTTAGCGGGAGGAGGCCGTACAGATACGCAGTATTTT. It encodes CASSELAGGGRTDTQYF.

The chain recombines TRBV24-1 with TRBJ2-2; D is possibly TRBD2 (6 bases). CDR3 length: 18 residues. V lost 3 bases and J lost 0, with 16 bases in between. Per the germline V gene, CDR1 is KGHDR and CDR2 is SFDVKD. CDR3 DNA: TGTGCCACCAGTGATGCCCTGGGGAGGATGGCGAACACCGGGGAGCTGTTTTTT. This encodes CATSDALGRMANTGELFF.

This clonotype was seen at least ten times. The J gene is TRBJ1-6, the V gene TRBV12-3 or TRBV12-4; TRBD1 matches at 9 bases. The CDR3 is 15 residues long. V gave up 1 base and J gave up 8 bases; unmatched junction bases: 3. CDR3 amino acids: CASSLGGQGDSPLHF. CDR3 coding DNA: TGTGCCAGCAGTTTAGGGGGACAGGGAGATTCACCCCTCCACTTT.

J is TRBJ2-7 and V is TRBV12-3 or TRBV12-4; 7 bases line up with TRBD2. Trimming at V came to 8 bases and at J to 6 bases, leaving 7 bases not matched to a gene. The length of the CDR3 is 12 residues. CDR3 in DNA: TGTGCCAGCCGAGGGCGGGAGCTCGAGCAGTACTTC. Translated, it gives CASRGRELEQYF.

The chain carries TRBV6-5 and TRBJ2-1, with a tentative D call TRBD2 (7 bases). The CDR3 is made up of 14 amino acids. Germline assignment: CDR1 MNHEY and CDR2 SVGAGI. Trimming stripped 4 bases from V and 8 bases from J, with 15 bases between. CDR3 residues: CASSLGGGPYEQFF. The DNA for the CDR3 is TGTGCCAGCAGTTTAGGGGGGGGGCCCTATGAGCAGTTCTTC.